This TCR beta chain was captured by sequencing in a study of T cell changes during pregnancy in multiple sclerosis. V was pared by 9 bases and J by 10 bases, with 11 bases of the junction left unmatched. Germline CDR1 is MDHEN and CDR2 is SYDVKM. CDR3 size: 12 residues. Data came from immunoSEQ multiplex PCR; TCRdb stores just in-frame clones and leaves some out. The sample holds approximately 130,000 clones, 95% to 98% seen once. This material consisted of peripheral blood, taken after pregnancy. This sequence joins TRBV28 and TRBJ1-1; 7 bases align to TRBD1. This clonotype originated in a female donor with multiple sclerosis, enrolled in a pregnancy study. This CDR3 reads CASRNRGFRAFF. CDR3 DNA sequence: TGTGCCAGTAGGAACAGGGGATTCCGAGCTTTCTTT.